Presented here are 27 T cell receptor beta chains from one specimen sequenced in a study of T cell repertoires in cytomegalovirus infection. TCRdb passed the reads through MiXCR, listing each CDR3 protein once. The sample yields approximately 100,000 distinct CDR3 sequences, 23% seen once. Material: CD8+ T cells from PBMCs. The receptors originated from a human donor in good health (CMV status not recorded). Some clones in this sample may be carry-over from other donors' samples.

Remarks on this clonotype: This clone may be a read error of a much larger clone one base away. The rearrangement uses TRBV7-2 and TRBJ2-1; no definite D call. CDR1 is SGHTA, CDR2 FQGNSA, per germline. The CDR3 is 13 amino acids. The CDR3 DNA follows: TGTGCCAGCAACTTATGGCTGGACAATGAGCAGTTCTTC. Its translation: CASNLWLDNEQFF.

DNA of the CDR3: TGTGCCAGCAGCTATACGACGTGGGGAGGGCGCGATGAGCAGTTCTTC. Amino acid sequence: CASSYTTWGGRDEQFF. This rearrangement joins TRBV11-3 to TRBJ2-1; 7 bases map to TRBD2. Germline CDR1 and CDR2: SGHNT and YENEEA. The V gene end was trimmed by 4 bases and the J gene end by 8 bases; junction bases not matched to a gene: 14. The CDR3 runs to 16 residues.

V usage is TRBV20-1 and J usage is TRBJ2-7, with TRBD1 matching over 8 bases. This CDR3 is built from 15 residues. The V gene end was trimmed by 0 bases and the J gene end by 1 base; junction bases not matched to a gene: 5. Germline V gene lookup returns CDR1 DFQATT and CDR2 SNEGSKA (reference sequence). The CDR3 spells CSARDRDRSSYEQYF. For the CDR3, the DNA is TGCAGTGCTAGAGATCGGGACAGGTCTTCCTACGAGCAGTACTTC.

This clonotype was seen only a few times. The CDR3 protein is CASSPLWGGEKLFF. DNA of the CDR3: TGTGCCAGCAGCCCCCTCTGGGGTGGGGAAAAACTGTTTTTT. This chain links TRBV7-9 with TRBJ1-4; D gene ambiguous. The CDR3 runs 14 residues. CDR1 is SEHNR, CDR2 FQNEAQ, per germline (reference sequence). V was pared by 5 bases and J by 8 bases, with 15 bases between.

This clonotype was detected many times. V gene TRBV7-9 combines with J gene TRBJ1-3; TRBD1 is a possible D gene (5 bases). The CDR3 has 18 residues. V was shortened by 5 bases and J by 0 bases, with 20 bases between the two germline ends. The germline V gene has CDR1 SEHNR and CDR2 FQNEAQ (reference sequence). CDR3: CASSPPGGPLTSGNTIYF. The CDR3 DNA follows: TGTGCCAGCAGCCCCCCTGGGGGACCGCTGACCTCTGGAAACACCATATATTTT.

This clonotype was seen at least ten times. This chain connects TRBV2 to TRBJ2-1; D is unresolved. Germline lookup yields CDR1 SNHLY and CDR2 FYNNEI. The CDR3 contains 17 residues. V dropped 5 bases and J dropped 0 bases, with 17 bases sitting between them. The CDR3 DNA sequence: TGTGCCAGCAGTTACCGATCGACTCCGAGCTCCTACAATGAGCAGTTCTTC. This encodes CASSYRSTPSSYNEQFF.

This clonotype is medium-sized by share. This chain links TRBV19 with TRBJ2-7; D uncertain. The V end lost 4 bases, the J end lost 2 bases, and 12 bases lay between the germline ends. The CDR3 covers 14 residues. The germline CDR1 and CDR2 sequences are LNHDA and SQIVND (reference sequence). The CDR3 region is CASSSGLDAYEQYF. CDR3 bases: TGTGCCAGTAGTAGCGGCCTGGACGCCTACGAGCAGTACTTC.

This clonotype has more than one count but fewer than ten. The chain carries TRBV28 and TRBJ2-3; 9 positions match TRBD1. The CDR3 consists of 16 residues. J was trimmed by 2 bases and V by 5 bases; bases with no gene match: 8. The germline V gene has CDR1 MDHEN and CDR2 SYDVKM. CDR3: CASSTRDREATDTQYF. CDR3 DNA sequence: TGTGCCAGCAGTACCCGGGACAGGGAGGCCACAGATACGCAGTATTTT.

This clonotype was picked up a small number of times. The chain couples TRBV4-3 to TRBJ2-3; the D call may be TRBD1 or TRBD2 (5 bases each). V lost 0 bases and J lost 6, with 16 bases in between. Per the germline V gene, CDR1 is LGHNA and CDR2 is YSLEER. This CDR3 region has 16 residues. CDR3 DNA: TGCGCCAGCAGCCAAGATTTCGGGGCAGGAAGGGATACGCAGTATTTT. This sequence encodes CASSQDFGAGRDTQYF.

The genes are TRBV20-1 and TRBJ2-3; 12 bases map to TRBD2. Germline trimming cut 0 bases from V and 3 bases from J; bases unmatched to any gene: 7. This CDR3 spans 17 amino acids. The germline V gene has CDR1 DFQATT and CDR2 SNEGSKA (reference sequence). CDR3 amino acids: CSARETSGGPATDTQYF. In DNA form, the CDR3 reads TGCAGTGCTAGAGAAACTAGCGGGGGGCCAGCTACAGATACGCAGTATTTT.

The V gene is TRBV28, the J gene TRBJ1-5, with a possible D match to TRBD1 (5 bases). V lost 6 bases and J 0 bases, leaving 27 bases between the germline ends. The germline V gene has CDR1 MDHEN and CDR2 SYDVKM. CDR3 length equals 20 residues. CDR3 bases: TGTGCCAGCAGCAAAACCTACATTCCGGGGCCCTCCTATAGCAATCAGCCCCAGCATTTT. It is translated as CASSKTYIPGPSYSNQPQHF.

This clonotype turned up a few times. The rearrangement uses TRBV7-9 and TRBJ2-2; D is uncertain. The ends were cut back, 3 bases at V and 0 bases at J, with 8 bases in the middle. CDR1 SEHNR and CDR2 FQNEAQ come from the germline V gene (reference sequence). This CDR3 has 15 amino acids. CDR3 amino acids: CASSLFRSNTGELFF. CDR3 nucleotides: TGTGCCAGCAGCTTGTTTCGCTCGAACACCGGGGAGCTGTTTTTT.

This clonotype was seen at least ten times. This rearrangement joins TRBV7-2 to TRBJ2-5; 10 bases match TRBD1. The CDR3 is 14 residues long. Germline assignment: CDR1 SGHTA and CDR2 FQGNSA. After removal of 4 bases from V and 5 bases from J, the junction contained 4 bases not matched to a gene. CDR3 bases: TGTGCCAGCAGCTCGACAGGGGGCGCGGAGACCCAGTACTTC. Protein product: CASSSTGGAETQYF.

The chain employs TRBV7-9 and TRBJ2-7, with 8 bases aligning to TRBD2. The CDR3 runs 15 residues. J was trimmed by 0 bases and V by 5 bases; bases with no gene match: 6. Per germline, CDR1 SEHNR and CDR2 FQNEAQ (reference sequence). The CDR3 nucleotides read TGTGCCAGCAGCCCCCCGGGGGGGCCCTCCTACGAGCAGTACTTC. Its protein product is CASSPPGGPSYEQYF.

This clonotype has ten or more counts. The CDR3 DNA reads as TGTGCCAGCAGCTTAGAAGATATGGTGCGGTACGAGCAGTACTTC. It codes for CASSLEDMVRYEQYF. The chain carries TRBV7-2 and TRBJ2-7; no clear D gene. Trimming cost V 1 base and J 4 bases, with 14 bases left between them. Germline lookup yields CDR1 SGHTA and CDR2 FQGNSA. The CDR3 has 15 amino acids. Drawing the rest from reference TRBV7-2 and TRBJ2-7, the complete variable domain is GAGVSQSPSNKVTEKGKDVELRCDPISGHTALYWYRQSLGQGLEFLIYFQGNSAPDKSGLPSDRFSAERTGGSVSTLTIQRTQQEDSAVYLCASSLEDMVRYEQYFGPGTRLTVT.

This clonotype was found a few times. The genes are TRBV4-2 and TRBJ1-2; D remains unclear. Germline V gives CDR1 LGHNA, CDR2 YNFKEQ. This CDR3 region has 14 residues. Deletions cut 4 bases from V and 10 bases from J, with 19 bases between. CDR3 in DNA: TGTGCCAGCAGCCTGCCTGGAGAAAGTGAAGACTACACCTTC. Amino acids: CASSLPGESEDYTF.

The V call is TRBV6-2 or TRBV6-3, the J call TRBJ1-4; 9 nucleotides line up with TRBD1. The germline gives CDR1 MNHEY, CDR2 SVGEGT. This CDR3 region has 15 residues. V shed 0 bases, J shed 10 bases, and the junction held 6 bases outside the gene matches. CDR3 in amino acids: CASSYSGQGSRKLFF. CDR3 coding DNA: TGTGCCAGCAGTTACTCCGGACAGGGGAGCCGAAAACTGTTTTTT.

The chain joins TRBV5-4 to TRBJ2-1, with 8 positions matching TRBD1. Trimming cost V 1 base and J 5 bases; bases outside gene matches: 8. The CDR3 loop spans 16 amino acids. Germline values: CDR1 SGHNT, CDR2 YYREEE (reference sequence). The DNA for the CDR3 is TGTGCCAGCAGCTTGATTTTTGACAGGGGAAACAATGAGCAGTTCTTC. This encodes CASSLIFDRGNNEQFF.

This clonotype was observed many times. The chain recombines TRBV6-1 with TRBJ2-6; TRBD1 is a possible D gene (6 bases). V lost 5 bases and J 0 bases, leaving 11 bases between the germline ends. The germline CDR1 and CDR2 sequences are MNHNS and SASEGT. This CDR3 is built from 16 residues. The CDR3 DNA is TGTGCCAGCAGTCCGGACAGTTTCTCTGGGGCCAACGTCCTGACTTTC. Translated: CASSPDSFSGANVLTF.

This clonotype appeared a few times. The rearrangement joins TRBV5-1 to TRBJ2-5; the D gene is possibly TRBD2 (6 bases). Trimming left V 6 bases short and J 2 bases short, with 20 bases between. The CDR3 extends over 16 amino acids. Germline CDR1 SGHRS, CDR2 YFSETQ. The DNA for the CDR3 is TGCGCCAGCATGGATTCCCCAGGGACTCTACAAGAGACCCAGTACTTC. The encoded protein is CASMDSPGTLQETQYF.

There are many counts of this clonotype. J is TRBJ2-5 and V is TRBV11-2; no clear D gene. V shed 2 bases and J shed 2 bases, with 9 bases lying between them. This CDR3 comprises 14 residues. The V gene's germline CDR1 is SGHAT and CDR2 FQNNGV. The chain's CDR3 is CASSLIREQETQYF. CDR3 DNA sequence: TGTGCCAGCAGCTTAATTAGGGAACAAGAGACCCAGTACTTC.

This clonotype was detected a few times. V and J are TRBV10-3 and TRBJ2-3, with TRBD2 identical over 11 bases. In germline, CDR1 is ENHRY, CDR2 SYGVKD. The J segment lost 4 bases and the V segment lost 11 bases, leaving 11 bases of the junction unmatched. This CDR3 region has 15 residues. The CDR3 DNA reads TGTGCCGTCGCTAGCGGGGGGCCAGCCTCAGATACGCAGTATTTT. As protein: CAVASGGPASDTQYF.

This clonotype was seen a handful of times. As DNA, the CDR3 is TGTGCCAGCAGCTTGGGACAACTTAATTCACCCCTCCACTTT. It specifies CASSLGQLNSPLHF. The V and J genes are TRBV7-9 and TRBJ1-6, with D possibly being TRBD1 (6 bases). V lost 3 bases and J lost 6, with 9 bases in between. The CDR3 has 14 amino acids. Germline lookup yields CDR1 SEHNR and CDR2 FQNEAQ (reference sequence). The full variable domain, its missing parts supplied by reference TRBV7-9 and TRBJ1-6, is DTGVSQNPRHKITKRGQNVTFRCDPISEHNRLYWYRQTLGQGPEFLTYFQNEAQLEKSRLLSDRFSAERPKGSFSTLEIQRTEQGDSAMYLCASSLGQLNSPLHFGNGTRLTVT.

This clonotype was recorded only once. The chain uses TRBV7-9 and TRBJ1-5; TRBD1 matches at 9 bases. Trimming took 5 bases from V and 6 from J; bases not matched to a gene: 5. The CDR3 length is 14 residues. Per the germline V gene, CDR1 is SEHNR and CDR2 is FQNEAQ (reference sequence). The CDR3 loop reads CASSKTGGSQPQHF. In DNA, the CDR3 is TGTGCCAGCAGCAAGACAGGGGGTTCTCAGCCCCAGCATTTT. The whole variable domain, filled in from reference TRBV7-9 and TRBJ1-5, reads DTGVSQNPRHKITKRGQNVTFRCDPISEHNRLYWYRQTLGQGPEFLTYFQNEAQLEKSRLLSDRFSAERPKGSFSTLEIQRTEQGDSAMYLCASSKTGGSQPQHFGDGTRLSIL.

This clonotype was counted at least ten times. The chain links TRBV28 to TRBJ1-5, with TRBD1 identical over 8 bases. The CDR3 has 13 residues. The germline V gene has CDR1 MDHEN and CDR2 SYDVKM. With 6 bases clipped from V and 6 bases from J, the junction kept 4 bases outside the gene matches. The CDR3 protein is CASRATGAQPQHF. The CDR3 DNA sequence: TGTGCCAGCAGGGCGACAGGGGCTCAGCCCCAGCATTTT.

This clonotype was seen a few times. V and J are TRBV6-2 or TRBV6-3 and TRBJ2-1; D is uncertain. From germline, CDR1 is MNHEY and CDR2 SVGEGT. This CDR3 has 14 residues. Trimming stripped 5 bases from V and 8 bases from J, with 16 bases between. The CDR3 nucleotides are TGTGCCAGCAGTGCTACCATAAAGGACGATGAGCAGTTCTTC. Its translation is CASSATIKDDEQFF.

This clonotype appeared a few times. The chain is built from TRBV20-1 and TRBJ1-6; D unresolved. Germline CDR1 reads DFQATT; CDR2 reads SNEGSKA (reference sequence). With 6 bases removed from V and 7 bases from J, the gap between germline ends came to 13 bases. This CDR3 contains 13 residues. The CDR3 here is CSATEGLNSPLHF. The DNA for the CDR3 is TGCAGTGCCACGGAGGGTTTGAATTCACCCCTCCACTTT.